Below are 11 T cell receptor beta chains sequenced from a single sample in a study of siplizumab effects on memory and regulatory T cells. Here immunoSEQ multiplex PCR was the method, and the copy in TCRdb shows in-frame clones only, minus some. The sample yields tens of thousands of clones, over 80% seen once. The specimen was Tregs sorted from blood. These receptors originate from a human donor in good health.

This clone was picked up one time. The rearrangement joins TRBV5-6 to TRBJ2-5, with 8 bases that match TRBD2. Germline V CDR1 and CDR2: SGHDT, YYEEEE. The V and J ends lost 4 bases and 3 bases, in that order; junction bases with no gene match: 8. The CDR3 length is 15 residues. CDR3 in amino acids: CASSPSGGLEETQYF. Here the CDR3 DNA reads TGTGCCAGCAGCCCTTCGGGGGGGTTGGAAGAGACCCAGTACTTC.

This rearrangement joins TRBV12-5 to TRBJ2-3; possible D gene TRBD2, 5 bases. Trimming left V 5 bases short and J 8 bases short, with 17 bases between. This CDR3 contains 14 residues. CDR1 is LGHNT, CDR2 FRNRAP, per germline. In DNA, the CDR3 is TGTGCTAGTGGTCTCCCGGCGGCGGGCTCTACGCAGTATTTT. Amino acids: CASGLPAAGSTQYF.

The chain recombines TRBV7-2 with TRBJ2-5; either TRBD1 or TRBD2 may fit D (5 bases each). Germline CDR1 and CDR2: SGHTA and FQGNSA. The V gene lost 5 bases and the J gene lost 7 bases, with 14 bases spanning the gap. The length of the CDR3 is 13 residues. The DNA for the CDR3 is TGTGCCAGCAGCCTCGGGACCGGAGGGACCCAGTACTTC. It encodes CASSLGTGGTQYF.

The chain recombines TRBV28 with TRBJ2-1, with no clear D. The CDR3 runs to 12 residues. CDR1 is MDHEN, CDR2 SYDVKM, per germline. Trimming shortened V by 5 bases and J by 5 bases, and 7 bases separated the two germline ends. CDR3 in DNA: TGTGCCAGCAGTATAAGGAACAATGAGCAGTTCTTC. Encoded protein: CASSIRNNEQFF.

This clone came up once. J is TRBJ2-7 and V is TRBV15; TRBD2 might be the D (6 bases). The V end was cut by 0 bases, the J end by 3 bases, with 12 bases between. This CDR3 spans 15 amino acids. Per germline, CDR1 LNHNV and CDR2 YYDKDF (reference sequence). CDR3 region: CATSRESGGSYEQYF. CDR3 coding DNA: TGTGCCACCAGCAGAGAATCCGGGGGAAGCTACGAGCAGTACTTC.

A word on this clone: This same CDR3 is encoded by further DNA sequences in the sample. The CDR3 here is CASSLQGYGYTF. DNA of the CDR3: TGTGCCAGCAGCTTACAGGGCTATGGCTACACCTTC. The gene calls are TRBV7-9 and TRBJ1-2; a possible D gene is TRBD1 (5 bases). Trimming shortened V by 2 bases and J by 4 bases, and 5 bases separated the two germline ends. The germline CDR1 and CDR2 sequences are SEHNR and FQNEAQ (reference sequence). The CDR3 covers 12 residues.

The V and J genes are TRBV10-1 and TRBJ2-7, with TRBD2 matching 8 bases. This CDR3 has 20 amino acids. Germline loops: CDR1 WNHNN, CDR2 SYGVQD (reference sequence). V lost 3 bases and J lost 6; bases outside the gene matches: 25. CDR3 sequence: CASSESPLPLMAGGIGEQYF. The CDR3, as DNA: TGCGCCAGCAGTGAATCGCCTTTGCCTTTGATGGCGGGAGGTATCGGCGAGCAGTACTTC.

This clone was detected only once. One end of the junction fails to match germline, which may point to a read error. This chain uses TRBV7-7 with TRBJ2-7, with D possibly being TRBD2 (7 bases). Germline loops: CDR1 SSHAT, CDR2 FNYEAQ (reference sequence). This CDR3 region has 13 residues. In DNA, the CDR3 is TGTGCTAGCAGCTGGGGGGGCGGATACGAGCAGTACTTC. It specifies CASSWGGGYEQYF. Combining the CDR3 with reference TRBV7-7 and TRBJ2-7 gives the whole variable domain GAGVSQSPRYKVTKRGQDVTLRCDPISSHATLYWYQQALGQGPEFLTYFNYEAQPDKSGLPSDRFSAERPEGSISTLTIQRTEQRDSAMYRCASSWGGGYEQYFGPGTRLTVT.

J is TRBJ2-1 and V is TRBV4-1; D ambiguous. The CDR3 has 17 residues. V was cut by 0 bases and J by 0 bases, with 12 bases left in between. In germline, CDR1 is MGHRA, CDR2 YSYEKL. The CDR3 spells CASSQERLAVSYNEQFF. The DNA of the CDR3 is TGCGCCAGCAGCCAAGAGCGGTTGGCGGTCTCCTACAATGAGCAGTTCTTC.

This rearrangement joins TRBV18 to TRBJ2-1; possibly TRBD1 or TRBD2 for D (5 bases each). Per germline, CDR1 KGHSH and CDR2 LQKENI. Trimming cost V 5 bases and J 4 bases, with 12 bases left between them. This CDR3 spans 14 amino acids. Written as DNA, the CDR3 is TGTGCCAGCTCAGCTATGGGACGATACAATGAGCAGTTCTTC. This sequence encodes CASSAMGRYNEQFF.

The chain combines TRBV30 with TRBJ2-2; 8 bases are a match to TRBD2. The CDR3 covers 14 residues. From germline, CDR1 is GTSNPN and CDR2 SVGIG (reference sequence). V dropped 3 bases and J dropped 5; count of bases not matched to a gene: 5. CDR3 loop: CAWSRTSRTGELFF. The CDR3 coding sequence is TGTGCCTGGAGCCGGACTAGCCGAACCGGGGAGCTGTTTTTT.